This TCR beta chain was profiled in a study of shared clonotypes between healthy human individuals. General observations from the study: Relative to memory subsets, naive subsets generally showed larger estimated richness.

In regard to this clone: Its antigen remains unidentified.

CDR3 length equals 18 residues. V shed 2 bases and J shed 1 base, with 18 bases lying between them. From germline, CDR1 is GTSNPN and CDR2 SVGIG (reference sequence). A 200 ng quantity of DNA, tens of thousands of T cell genomes, went into the sorted-subset replicate PCRs. Profiling relied on immunoSEQ multiplex PCR, and the TCRdb table lists in-frame clones only, not all of them. The sample carries about 2.5 million clones, around 93% recorded once. Sample: naive CD4+ T cells from PBMCs. Described subset: CD45RA+ positively selected. This TCR was recovered from a man younger than 30 in good health. Some clones in this sample may be carry-over from other donors' samples. The chain carries TRBV30 and TRBJ2-6, with D tentatively TRBD2 (7 bases). CDR3 region: CAWSHPGEGDSGANVLTF. CDR3 nucleotides: TGTGCCTGGAGTCACCCGGGGGAGGGGGATTCTGGGGCCAACGTCCTGACTTTC.